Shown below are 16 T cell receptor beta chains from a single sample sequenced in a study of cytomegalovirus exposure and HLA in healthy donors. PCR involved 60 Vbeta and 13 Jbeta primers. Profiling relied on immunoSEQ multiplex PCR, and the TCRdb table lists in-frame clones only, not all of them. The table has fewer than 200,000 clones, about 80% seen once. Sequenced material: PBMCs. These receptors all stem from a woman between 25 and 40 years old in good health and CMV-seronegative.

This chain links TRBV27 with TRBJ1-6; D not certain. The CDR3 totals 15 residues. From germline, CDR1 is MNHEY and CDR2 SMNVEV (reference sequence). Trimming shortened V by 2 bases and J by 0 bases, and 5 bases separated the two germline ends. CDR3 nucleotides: TGTGCCAGCAGTTTACGGAGCTCCTATAATTCACCCCTCCACTTT. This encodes CASSLRSSYNSPLHF.

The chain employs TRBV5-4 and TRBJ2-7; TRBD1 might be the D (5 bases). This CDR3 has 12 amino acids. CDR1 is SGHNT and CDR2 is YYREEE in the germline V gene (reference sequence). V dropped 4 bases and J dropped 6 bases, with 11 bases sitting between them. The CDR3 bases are TGTGCCAGCAGCCGCGACAGTAGCGAGCAGTACTTC. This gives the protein CASSRDSSEQYF.

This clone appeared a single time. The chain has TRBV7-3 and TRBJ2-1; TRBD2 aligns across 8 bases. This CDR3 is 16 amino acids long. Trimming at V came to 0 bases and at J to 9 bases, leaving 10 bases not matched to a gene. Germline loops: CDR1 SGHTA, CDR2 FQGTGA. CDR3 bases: TGTGCCAGCAGCTTAACGGCCGGGACTAGTCGCGGTGAGCAGTTCTTC. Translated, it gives CASSLTAGTSRGEQFF.

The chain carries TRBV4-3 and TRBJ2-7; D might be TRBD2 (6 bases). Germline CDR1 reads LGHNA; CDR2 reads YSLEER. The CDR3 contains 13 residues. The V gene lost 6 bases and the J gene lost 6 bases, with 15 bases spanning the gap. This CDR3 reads CASSAGPGGEQYF. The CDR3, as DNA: TGCGCCAGCAGTGCGGGACCAGGAGGCGAGCAGTACTTC.

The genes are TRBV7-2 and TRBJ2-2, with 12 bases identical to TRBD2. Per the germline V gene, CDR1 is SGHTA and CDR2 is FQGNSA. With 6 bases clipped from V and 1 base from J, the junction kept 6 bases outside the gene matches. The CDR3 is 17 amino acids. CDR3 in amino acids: CASRVPSGGENTGELFF. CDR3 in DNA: TGTGCCAGCAGAGTCCCTAGCGGGGGGGAGAACACCGGGGAGCTGTTTTTT.

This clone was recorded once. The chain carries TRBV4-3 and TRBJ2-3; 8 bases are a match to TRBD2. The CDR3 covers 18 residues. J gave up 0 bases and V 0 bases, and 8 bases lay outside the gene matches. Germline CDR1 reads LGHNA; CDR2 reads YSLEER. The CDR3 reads CASSQENERGLSTDTQYF. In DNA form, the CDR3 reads TGCGCCAGCAGCCAAGAGAACGAGCGGGGGCTGAGCACAGATACGCAGTATTTT.

The CDR3 protein is CASSDPGDKQPQHF. The CDR3 coding sequence is TGTGCCAGCAGTGATCCCGGGGATAAACAGCCCCAGCATTTT. The chain has TRBV2 and TRBJ1-5; D is unclear. The CDR3 is made up of 14 amino acids. Trimming took 3 bases from V and 7 from J, leaving 13 bases between them. The V gene's germline CDR1 is SNHLY and CDR2 FYNNEI.

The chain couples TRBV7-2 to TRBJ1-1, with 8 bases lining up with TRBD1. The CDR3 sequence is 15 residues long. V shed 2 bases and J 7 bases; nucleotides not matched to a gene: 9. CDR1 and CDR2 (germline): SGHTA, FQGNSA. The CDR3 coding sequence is TGTGCCAGCAGCTTATACGGACAGGGAGTTGATGAAGCTTTCTTT. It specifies CASSLYGQGVDEAFF.

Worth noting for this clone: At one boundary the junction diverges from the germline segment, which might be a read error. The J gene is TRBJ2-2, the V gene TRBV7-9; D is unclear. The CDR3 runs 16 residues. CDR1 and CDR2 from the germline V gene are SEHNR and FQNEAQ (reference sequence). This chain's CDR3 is CSSSREATENTGELFF. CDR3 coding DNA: TGTTCCAGCAGCCGTGAAGCGACGGAAAACACCGGGGAGCTGTTTTTT.

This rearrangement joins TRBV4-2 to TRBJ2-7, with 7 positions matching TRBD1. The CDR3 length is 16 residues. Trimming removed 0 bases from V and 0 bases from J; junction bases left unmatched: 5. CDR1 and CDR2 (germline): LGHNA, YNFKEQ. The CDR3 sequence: CASSQEPGQSSYEQYF. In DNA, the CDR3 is TGTGCCAGCAGCCAAGAACCGGGACAGAGCTCCTACGAGCAGTACTTC.

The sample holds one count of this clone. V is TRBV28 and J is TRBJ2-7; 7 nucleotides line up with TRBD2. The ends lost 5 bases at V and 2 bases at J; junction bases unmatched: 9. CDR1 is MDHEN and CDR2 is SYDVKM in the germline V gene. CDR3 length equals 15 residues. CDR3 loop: CASSTSGNLPYEQYF. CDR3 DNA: TGTGCCAGCAGTACCAGCGGGAATTTACCCTACGAGCAGTACTTC.

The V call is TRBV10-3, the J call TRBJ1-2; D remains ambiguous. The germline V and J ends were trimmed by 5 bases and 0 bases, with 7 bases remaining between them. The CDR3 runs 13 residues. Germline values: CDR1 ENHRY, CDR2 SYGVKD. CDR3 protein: CAISSGANYGYTF. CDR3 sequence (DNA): TGTGCCATCAGTTCGGGAGCTAACTATGGCTACACCTTC.

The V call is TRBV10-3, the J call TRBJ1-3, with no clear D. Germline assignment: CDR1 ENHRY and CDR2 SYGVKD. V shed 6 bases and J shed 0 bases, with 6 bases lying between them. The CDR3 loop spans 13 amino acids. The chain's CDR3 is CAIRGFSGNTIYF. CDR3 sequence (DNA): TGTGCCATCAGGGGCTTCTCTGGAAACACCATATATTTT.

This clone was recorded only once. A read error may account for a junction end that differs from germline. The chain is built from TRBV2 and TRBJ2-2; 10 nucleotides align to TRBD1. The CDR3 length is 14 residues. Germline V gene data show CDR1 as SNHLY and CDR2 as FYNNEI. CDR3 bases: TGTGCCAGCACGGGACAGGGGAACTCCGGGGAGCTGTTTTTT. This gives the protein CASTGQGNSGELFF.

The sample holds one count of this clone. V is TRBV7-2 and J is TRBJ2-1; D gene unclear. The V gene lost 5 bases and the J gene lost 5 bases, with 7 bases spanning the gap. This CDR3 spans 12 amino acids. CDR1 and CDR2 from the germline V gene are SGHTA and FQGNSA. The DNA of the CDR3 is TGTGCCAGCAGCCCACTCGACAATGAGCAGTTCTTC. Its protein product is CASSPLDNEQFF.

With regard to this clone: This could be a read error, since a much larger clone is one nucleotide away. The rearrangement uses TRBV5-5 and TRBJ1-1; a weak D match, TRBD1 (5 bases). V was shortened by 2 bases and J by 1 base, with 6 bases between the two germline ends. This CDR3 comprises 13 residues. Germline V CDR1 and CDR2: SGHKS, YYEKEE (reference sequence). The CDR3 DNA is TGTGCCAGCAGCTTCGACAGGAACACTGAAGCTTTCTTT. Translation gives CASSFDRNTEAFF.